This entry lists 26 T cell receptor beta chains sequenced from one sample in a study of neurological immune-mediated disorders. TCRdb re-derived calls from the 5' RACE reads in MiXCR, one entry per CDR3 protein. The data hold 20,000 to 30,000 distinct CDR3 sequences, with under 15% observed a single time. The material sequenced was PBMCs. These receptors were taken from a woman between 35 and 50 years old with HTLV-1-associated myelopathy (HAM/TSP).

This clonotype was observed many times. The chain couples TRBV3-1 to TRBJ2-3; the D call may be TRBD1 or TRBD2 (6 bases each). The V end was cut by 2 bases, the J end by 2 bases, with 11 bases between. Germline values: CDR1 LGHDT, CDR2 YNNKEL (reference sequence). CDR3 length equals 15 residues. CDR3 bases: TGTGCCAGCAGCCAAAAGGGGGGACTCACAGATACGCAGTATTTT. Translated: CASSQKGGLTDTQYF.

In its sample, this clonotype was seen many times. The chain uses TRBV3-1 and TRBJ1-1, with 9 bases identical to TRBD1. The CDR3 totals 15 residues. Per the germline V gene, CDR1 is LGHDT and CDR2 is YNNKEL (reference sequence). V lost 0 bases and J lost 14; bases outside the gene matches: 13. CDR3 nucleotides: TGTGCCAGCAGCCAAGACCCTGGACAGGGGTCGTTTCTATTCTTT. This translates into CASSQDPGQGSFLFF.

In its sample, this clonotype was seen many times. V is TRBV12-3 or TRBV12-4 and J is TRBJ1-1, with D unclear. This CDR3 is 13 amino acids long. The V end lost 5 bases, the J end lost 1 base, and 8 bases lay between the germline ends. Here the CDR3 reads CASSPLQNTEAFF. CDR3 DNA: TGTGCCAGCAGTCCTCTCCAGAACACTGAAGCTTTCTTT.

This clonotype was recorded many times. The chain uses TRBV20-1 and TRBJ2-1, with a weak D call TRBD1 (7 bases). The V gene's germline CDR1 is DFQATT and CDR2 SNEGSKA (reference sequence). V shed 0 bases and J shed 7 bases, with 10 bases lying between them. The CDR3 has 13 residues. The DNA for the CDR3 is TGCAGTGCTAGAGAGACAGGGAGGAATGAGCAGTTCTTC. It specifies CSARETGRNEQFF.

This clonotype was detected a few times. The CDR3 DNA is TGTGCCATTCCTGGGGCAGAAAGAATGAACACTGAAGCTTTCTTT. Translation gives CAIPGAERMNTEAFF. This chain joins TRBV2 and TRBJ1-1; weak D call: TRBD1 (5 bases). Trimming took 10 bases from V and 0 from J, leaving 18 bases between them. This CDR3 spans 15 amino acids. The V gene's germline CDR1 is SNHLY and CDR2 FYNNEI.

The table lists this clonotype with many counts. This chain uses TRBV30 with TRBJ1-1; D unresolved. In germline, CDR1 is GTSNPN, CDR2 SVGIG (reference sequence). The CDR3 runs to 13 residues. Trimming removed 3 bases at V and 3 bases at J, with 11 bases between. Here the CDR3 DNA reads TGTGCCTGGAGCCTCCATCGGGACACTGAAGCTTTCTTT. It translates to CAWSLHRDTEAFF.

This clonotype occurred many times. The chain links TRBV10-3 to TRBJ1-2, with D unresolved. V lost 3 bases and J lost 1, with 3 bases in between. Germline V gives CDR1 ENHRY, CDR2 SYGVKD. The CDR3 consists of 12 residues. The DNA for the CDR3 is TGTGCCATCAGTGACGGTAACTATGGCTACACCTTC. Protein sequence: CAISDGNYGYTF.

In this sample, this clonotype turned up many times. Compared with germline, one end of the junction differs, possibly owing to a read error. The J gene is TRBJ2-2, the V gene TRBV12-3 or TRBV12-4; weak D call: TRBD2 (5 bases). The CDR3 covers 14 residues. CDR3 in DNA: TGTGCCAGCAGCTTAGGCCGGGGAAACGGGGAGCTGTTTTTT. This encodes CASSLGRGNGELFF.

The table lists this clonotype with many counts. CDR3: CASSPTGTGRTDTQYF. The CDR3 DNA sequence: TGTGCCAGCAGCCCTACCGGGACAGGCCGCACAGATACGCAGTATTTT. The V call is TRBV21-1, the J call TRBJ2-3; the D call in the table, TRBD1, was not verified against the DNA. TRBV21-1 is noted as a pseudogene. This CDR3 comprises 16 residues.

This clonotype was seen ten or more times. The chain is built from TRBV20-1 and TRBJ2-5; possible D gene TRBD2, 6 bases. Trimming removed 6 bases at V and 4 bases at J, with 12 bases between. Germline V lookup: CDR1 DFQATT, CDR2 SNEGSKA (reference sequence). This CDR3 has 12 amino acids. CDR3 in amino acids: CSAQTSSETQYF. The CDR3 region has the DNA TGCAGTGCGCAGACTAGTTCAGAGACCCAGTACTTC.

Comment on this clonotype: Relative to the germline gene, one junction end is altered; a read error may explain this. The CDR3 here is CASSYSTESSRNTLYF. As DNA, the CDR3 is TGTGCCAGCAGTTACTCAACTGAGTCCTCTAGAAACACCTTATATTTT. The rearrangement links TRBV6-5 to TRBJ1-3; D ambiguous. Germline V lookup: CDR1 MNHEY, CDR2 SVGAGI. This CDR3 is 16 amino acids long.

In the case of this clonotype: This may be a read error, as it is one base from a much larger clone. The chain joins TRBV5-6 to TRBJ1-5; weak D call: TRBD1 (5 bases). The CDR3 covers 15 residues. Between the trimmed V and J ends, which lost 4 bases and 2 bases, there was a span of 13 bases. CDR1 SGHDT and CDR2 YYEEEE come from the germline V gene. The CDR3 reads CASSRRGSGNQPQHF. CDR3 DNA sequence: TGTGCCAGCAGCCGCCGGGGCTCCGGCAATCAGCCCCAGCATTTT.

This clonotype was detected ten times or more. J is TRBJ2-1 and V is TRBV7-8, with 9 bases identical to TRBD2. Trimming removed 2 bases from V and 6 bases from J; junction bases left unmatched: 5. Germline V gene sequence: CDR1 SGHVS, CDR2 FQNEAQ. This CDR3 spans 15 amino acids. Here the CDR3 reads CASSLSWRGGNEQFF. The CDR3 DNA sequence: TGTGCCAGCAGCTTATCGTGGCGGGGGGGCAATGAGCAGTTCTTC.

There are many counts of this clonotype. This chain joins TRBV10-3 and TRBJ2-7; D may match TRBD1 or TRBD2 (5 bases each). Trimming removed 4 bases from V and 1 base from J, with 17 bases in between. The germline V gene has CDR1 ENHRY and CDR2 SYGVKD. The CDR3 spans 16 residues. As DNA, the CDR3 is TGTGCCATCAGTGGCGAGGGGTCCGGAGAATCCTACGAGCAGTACTTC. Its protein product is CAISGEGSGESYEQYF.

The V and J genes are TRBV19 and TRBJ2-1; perhaps D is TRBD1 or TRBD2 (5 bases each). Trimming removed 5 bases from V and 6 bases from J, with 5 bases in between. CDR3 size: 11 residues. In germline, CDR1 is LNHDA, CDR2 SQIVND (reference sequence). The CDR3 DNA reads as TGTGCCAGTAGTGGGGGCAATGAGCAGTTCTTC. This gives the protein CASSGGNEQFF.

This clonotype was picked up many times. The gene calls are TRBV28 and TRBJ2-7; perhaps D is TRBD1 or TRBD2 (5 bases each). Germline V lookup: CDR1 MDHEN, CDR2 SYDVKM. The CDR3 is made up of 12 amino acids. Trimming shortened V by 8 bases and J by 8 bases, and 16 bases separated the two germline ends. The CDR3, as DNA: TGTGCCAGCCGGGACGGGCCTTCCAAGCAGTACTTC. This translates into CASRDGPSKQYF.

DNA of the CDR3: TGTGCCAGCAGTTGGACAGGGGGCTCGAACACTGAAGCTTTCTTT. It codes for CASSWTGGSNTEAFF. The chain links TRBV5-5 to TRBJ1-1; 11 bases match TRBD1. V lost 5 bases and J lost 1; bases outside the gene matches: 4. Germline-derived CDR1 and CDR2 are SGHKS and YYEKEE (reference sequence). The CDR3 consists of 15 residues.

This clonotype was counted ten times or more. The chain has TRBV5-1 and TRBJ1-2; no clear D gene. The ends were cut back, 0 bases at V and 3 bases at J, with 15 bases in the middle. Germline V CDR1 and CDR2: SGHRS, YFSETQ. CDR3 length: 16 residues. In DNA, the CDR3 is TGCGCCAGCAGCTTGGCCGGAAACACGGATTACTATGGCTACACCTTC. The encoded protein is CASSLAGNTDYYGYTF.

This clonotype was counted many times. This chain links TRBV5-1 with TRBJ1-1; D is ambiguous. From germline, CDR1 is SGHRS and CDR2 YFSETQ. With 5 bases removed from V and 6 bases from J, the gap between germline ends came to 17 bases. The CDR3 runs to 14 residues. CDR3 amino acids: CASRESLSDPEAFF. CDR3 nucleotide sequence: TGCGCCAGCAGGGAAAGCTTATCTGATCCTGAAGCTTTCTTT.

In this sample, this clonotype turned up many times. The CDR3 sequence is CASSLTERDGLNYGYTF. CDR3 sequence (DNA): TGCGCCAGCAGCTTGACCGAGCGGGACGGGTTAAACTATGGCTACACCTTC. This chain links TRBV5-1 with TRBJ1-2, with D possibly matching TRBD1 (5 bases). Germline V lookup: CDR1 SGHRS, CDR2 YFSETQ. The V gene lost 1 base and the J gene lost 2 bases, with 18 bases spanning the gap. There are 17 residues in the CDR3.

The table lists this clonotype with many counts. The CDR3: CSARTSGEYEQYF. The CDR3 DNA is TGCAGTGCGCGGACTAGCGGGGAGTACGAGCAGTACTTC. The chain recombines TRBV20-1 with TRBJ2-7; 12 nucleotides match TRBD2. V was clipped by 6 bases and J by 4 bases; unmatched bases: 4. The CDR3 totals 13 residues. Looked up from germline, CDR1 is DFQATT and CDR2 is SNEGSKA (reference sequence).

There are many counts of this clonotype. The gene calls are TRBV20-1 and TRBJ2-4; 10 bases line up with TRBD2. The CDR3 extends over 13 amino acids. V dropped 7 bases and J dropped 4; count of bases not matched to a gene: 4. Per the germline V gene, CDR1 is DFQATT and CDR2 is SNEGSKA (reference sequence). The CDR3 is CSGSGGEKNIQYF. The CDR3 nucleotides are TGCAGTGGGAGCGGGGGGGAGAAAAACATTCAGTACTTC.

Ten or more counts support this clonotype. V and J are TRBV7-2 and TRBJ1-2, with D perhaps matching TRBD1 (5 bases). CDR1 is SGHTA and CDR2 is FQGNSA in the germline V gene. This CDR3 contains 14 residues. Trimming left V 5 bases short and J 0 bases short, with 10 bases between. The CDR3 DNA is TGTGCCAGCAGCAGACAACAGGCTAACTATGGCTACACCTTC. Protein sequence: CASSRQQANYGYTF.

This clonotype was recorded at least ten times. This chain connects TRBV5-1 to TRBJ1-4; TRBD1 matches 9 bases. The junction had 5 bases not matched to a gene; V was cut back by 4 bases and J by 7 bases. Germline lookup yields CDR1 SGHRS and CDR2 YFSETQ. CDR3 length equals 14 residues. CDR3 nucleotide sequence: TGCGCCAGCAGCCGGGACAGGGCGGGTGAAAAACTGTTTTTT. Encoded protein: CASSRDRAGEKLFF.

This sequence joins TRBV18 and TRBJ2-7; 10 positions match TRBD1. Trimming took 3 bases from V and 4 from J; bases not matched to a gene: 6. Germline loops: CDR1 KGHSH, CDR2 LQKENI. The CDR3 spans 15 residues. CDR3 amino acids: CASSPGTGVRYEQYF. The DNA for the CDR3 is TGTGCCAGCTCACCCGGGACAGGGGTTAGGTACGAGCAGTACTTC.

The rearrangement uses TRBV14 and TRBJ1-1; maybe TRBD1 (5 bases). From germline, CDR1 is SGHDN and CDR2 FVKESK. V was shortened by 4 bases and J by 1 base, with 13 bases between the two germline ends. The CDR3 is 15 residues long. Written as DNA, the CDR3 is TGTGCCAGCAGCCGTTTCAGGGAGAAGAACACTGAAGCTTTCTTT. Residues: CASSRFREKNTEAFF.